Below are 2 T cell receptor beta chains sequenced from a single sample in a study of blood T cell repertoires in COVID-19. Here immunoSEQ multiplex PCR was the method, and the copy in TCRdb shows in-frame clones only, minus some. Of roughly 200,000 clones listed, roughly 83% are singletons. Sequencing input: peripheral blood. The source of these receptors is a woman aged 40 to 50 with COVID-19, enrolled during active disease.

The chain combines TRBV5-4 with TRBJ2-7; the match to TRBD1 covers 8 bases. The germline CDR1 and CDR2 sequences are SGHNT and YYREEE (reference sequence). V dropped 1 base and J dropped 7; count of bases not matched to a gene: 10. This CDR3 contains 15 residues. CDR3 DNA sequence: TGTGCCAGCAGCTTGACTGGGCAGGGGGCGCGTGAGCAGTACTTC. Its translation: CASSLTGQGAREQYF.

The V and J genes are TRBV19 and TRBJ1-2, with no clear D. The length of the CDR3 is 13 residues. V shed 4 bases and J shed 2 bases, with 8 bases lying between them. Per the germline V gene, CDR1 is LNHDA and CDR2 is SQIVND (reference sequence). The CDR3 loop is CASSKQQNYGYTF. The CDR3 nucleotides read TGTGCCAGTAGTAAGCAACAGAACTATGGCTACACCTTC.